This entry features one TCR beta chain sequence. Sequenced by immunoSEQ multiplex PCR; TCRdb stores in-frame clones only, minus some. The sample lists some 38,000 clones, 91% occurring once. The sample is drawn from a study of T cell changes during pregnancy in multiple sclerosis. The V gene end was trimmed by 4 bases and the J gene end by 5 bases; junction bases not matched to a gene: 7. The V gene's germline CDR1 is SGDLS and CDR2 YYNGEE. The CDR3 extends over 14 amino acids. The receptor's source is a female donor in good health, enrolled as a control in a pregnancy study. The specimen comprised CD4+ T cells from peripheral blood mononuclear cells, sampled in the second trimester of pregnancy. The gene calls are TRBV9 and TRBJ1-2; 8 nucleotides align to TRBD1. The CDR3 protein is CASSTTGDRYGYTF. The CDR3 DNA reads as TGTGCCAGCAGCACGACAGGGGACAGGTATGGCTACACCTTC.